A selection of T cell receptor beta chains follows, all from one sample in a study of response to subunit inactivated influenza vaccine. One entry per CDR3 protein results from TCRdb running MiXCR on the RT-PCR reads. The sample consists of about 540,000 distinct CDR3 sequences, approximately 24% of them appearing once. The data were also submitted as part of a second study, on T cells expressing NK-cell markers.

The source was CD4+ T cells sorted from PBMCs, collected roughly 12 days after vaccination. All receptors derive from a man aged 50 to 60 who received an inactivated influenza vaccine. Each CDR3 is given with its conserved first and last residue. The D gene is left open where the match is weak. Not every row has a clone size; where given, it reads once, few, many or a size class.

V,size,J,D,CDR3,DNA
TRBV27,NA,TRBJ2-1,NA,CASNEGLLYNEQFF,TGTGCCAGCAACGAGGGGTTGTTATACAATGAGCAGTTCTTC
TRBV18,NA,TRBJ1-2,NA,CASSGAGDEAGYTF,TGTGCCAGCTCGGGGGCAGGGGATGAGGCTGGCTACACCTTC
TRBV6-1,few,TRBJ2-7,NA,CASRIRDGSYEQYF,TGTGCCAGCAGGATCCGGGACGGGTCCTACGAGCAGTACTTC
TRBV20-1,few,TRBJ2-3,NA,CSARAGQSTDTQYF,TGCAGTGCTAGAGCTGGCCAATCCACAGATACGCAGTATTTT
TRBV12-3/TRBV12-4,few,TRBJ1-1,NA,CASSFATGSTEAFF,TGTGCCAGCAGTTTCGCCACAGGGTCCACTGAAGCTTTCTTT
TRBV29-1,few,TRBJ2-7,NA,CSVEDQIYEQYF,TGCAGCGTTGAAGATCAAATCTACGAGCAGTACTTC
TRBV12-3/TRBV12-4,many,TRBJ2-7,TRBD2,CASSPSGRGDYEQYF,TGTGCCAGCAGCCCCAGCGGGCGGGGGGACTACGAGCAGTACTTC
TRBV6-2/TRBV6-3,few,TRBJ2-7,NA,CASSYGPMQQYF,TGTGCCAGCAGTTACGGGCCGATGCAGCAGTACTTC
TRBV20-1,NA,TRBJ1-6,NA,CSARDIRAPYNSPLHF,TGCAGTGCTAGAGATATCCGCGCGCCCTATAATTCACCCCTCCACTTT
TRBV7-2,few,TRBJ1-1,NA,CASSPETGQVKAFF,TGTGCCAGCAGCCCCGAAACGGGGCAGGTAAAAGCTTTCTTT
TRBV7-3,NA,TRBJ1-6,NA,CASSSAGLGNSPLHF,TGTGCCAGCAGCTCAGCAGGATTAGGGAATTCACCCCTCCACTTT
TRBV6-1,NA,TRBJ2-7,TRBD2,CASRGSGRASYEQYF,TGTGCCAGCAGAGGGAGCGGGAGGGCCTCCTACGAGCAGTACTTC
TRBV20-1,few,TRBJ2-7,NA,CSALAMGYEQYF,TGCAGTGCGCTGGCTATGGGCTACGAGCAGTACTTC
TRBV5-1,many,TRBJ1-5,NA,CASSPTGGGQPQHF,TGTGCCAGCAGCCCGACCGGGGGTGGTCAGCCCCAGCATTTT
TRBV7-2,few,TRBJ1-1,TRBD1,CASSPPDRGREAFF,TGTGCCAGCAGCCCTCCAGACAGGGGGCGTGAAGCTTTCTTT
TRBV12-3/TRBV12-4,few,TRBJ1-6,TRBD1,CASRVGQGVYSPLHF,TGTGCCAGCAGGGTGGGACAGGGAGTCTATTCACCCCTCCACTTT
TRBV6-1,NA,TRBJ2-7,NA,CASSEARHSSTYEQYF,TGTGCCAGCAGTGAAGCGCGCCACAGTTCTACCTACGAGCAGTACTTC
TRBV5-1,NA,TRBJ2-7,TRBD2,CASSSSGGGEQYF,TGCGCCAGCAGTTCTAGCGGGGGGGGCGAGCAGTACTTC
TRBV7-8,few,TRBJ1-1,TRBD1,CASSSRNAGTVRFEAFF,TGTGCCAGCAGCTCCCGGAACGCCGGGACAGTAAGGTTTGAAGCTTTCTTT
TRBV20-1,few,TRBJ1-2,NA,CSAALRGGYGYTF,TGCAGTGCAGCCCTAAGGGGGGGCTATGGCTACACCTTC
TRBV12-3/TRBV12-4,medium-sized,TRBJ1-2,NA,CASSSGVGYTF,TGTGCCAGCAGCTCAGGGGTCGGCTACACCTTC
TRBV20-1,NA,TRBJ2-5,TRBD2,CSAPTGGTQETQYF,TGCAGTGCCCCCACGGGGGGGACCCAAGAGACCCAGTACTTC
TRBV20-1,NA,TRBJ2-1,TRBD2,CSARLAGGPTYNEQFF,TGCAGTGCTAGACTAGCGGGAGGCCCCACCTACAATGAGCAGTTCTTC
TRBV5-1,few,TRBJ2-1,NA,CASSLASWGNEQFF,TGCGCCAGCAGCTTGGCTAGCTGGGGCAATGAGCAGTTCTTC
TRBV5-1,few,TRBJ2-1,TRBD2,CASNPSSGSVYEQFF,TGCGCCAGCAACCCCTCTAGCGGGAGTGTGTATGAGCAGTTCTTC
TRBV12-3/TRBV12-4,NA,TRBJ2-2,TRBD1,CASSFPTGGSGELFF,TGTGCCAGCAGTTTTCCAACAGGGGGCTCCGGGGAGCTGTTTTTT
TRBV20-1,once,TRBJ2-3,TRBD2,CSAFPLRELTDTQYF,TGCAGTGCTTTCCCATTGCGGGAGCTGACAGATACGCAGTATTTT
TRBV5-1,NA,TRBJ1-5,NA,CASSPVSREGNQPQHF,TGCGCCAGCAGCCCCGTTAGCAGGGAGGGCAATCAGCCCCAGCATTTT
TRBV4-2,few,TRBJ2-7,TRBD2,CASSQELAGGLGEQYF,TGTGCCAGCAGCCAGGAACTAGCGGGGGGGCTCGGAGAGCAGTACTTC
TRBV18,few,TRBJ2-5,TRBD2,CASSPRNRLAAQETQYF,TGTGCCAGCTCACCGAGAAACAGACTAGCGGCGCAAGAGACCCAGTACTTC
TRBV6-7,few,TRBJ2-2,NA,CASRQPSIEVKKNTGELFF,TGTGCCAGCAGACAACCTTCTATCGAGGTTAAGAAGAACACCGGGGAGCTGTTTTTT
TRBV7-2,many,TRBJ2-7,TRBD2,CASSLRASGKTYEQYF,TGTGCCAGCAGCTTAAGGGCTAGCGGGAAAACCTACGAGCAGTACTTC